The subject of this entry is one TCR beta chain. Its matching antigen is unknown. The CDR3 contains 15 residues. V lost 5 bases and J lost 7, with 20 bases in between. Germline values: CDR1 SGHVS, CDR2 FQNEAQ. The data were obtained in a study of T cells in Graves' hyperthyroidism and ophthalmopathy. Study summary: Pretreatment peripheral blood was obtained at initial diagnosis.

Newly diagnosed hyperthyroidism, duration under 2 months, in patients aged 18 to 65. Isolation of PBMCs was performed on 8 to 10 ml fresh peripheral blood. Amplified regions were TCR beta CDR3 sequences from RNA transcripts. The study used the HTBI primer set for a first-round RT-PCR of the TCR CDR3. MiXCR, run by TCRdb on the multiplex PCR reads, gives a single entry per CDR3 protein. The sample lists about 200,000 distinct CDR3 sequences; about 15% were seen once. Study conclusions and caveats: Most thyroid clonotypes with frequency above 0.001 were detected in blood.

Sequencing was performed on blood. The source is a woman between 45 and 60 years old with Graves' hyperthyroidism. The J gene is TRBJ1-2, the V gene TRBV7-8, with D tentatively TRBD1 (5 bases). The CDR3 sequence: CASSTRDSGLGGYTF. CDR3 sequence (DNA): TGTGCCAGCAGCACCAGAGACAGCGGATTGGGTGGCTACACCTTC.